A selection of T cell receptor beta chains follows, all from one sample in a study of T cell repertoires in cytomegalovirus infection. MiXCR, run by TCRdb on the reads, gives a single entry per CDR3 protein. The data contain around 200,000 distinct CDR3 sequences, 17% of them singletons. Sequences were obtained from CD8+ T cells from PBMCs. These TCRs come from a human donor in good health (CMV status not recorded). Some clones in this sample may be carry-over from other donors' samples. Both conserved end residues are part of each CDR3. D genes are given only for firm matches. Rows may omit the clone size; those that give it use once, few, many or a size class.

DNA: TGCAGTGCTCCCCTTCCTGGCCCGAGCACAGATACGCAGTATTTT
CDR3: CSAPLPGPSTDTQYF
size: few
D: .
J: TRBJ2-3
V: TRBV20-1

DNA: TGTGCCAGCAGTCGCCCGGACAGGTTGTACTCTGGAAACACCATATATTTT
CDR3: CASSRPDRLYSGNTIYF
size: few
D: TRBD1
J: TRBJ1-3
V: TRBV28

DNA: TGTGCCAGCAGACCCCTGGACGGTTGGGGAATGGGGGAGCAGTACTTC
CDR3: CASRPLDGWGMGEQYF
size: few
D: .
J: TRBJ2-7
V: TRBV6-2/TRBV6-3

DNA: TGTGCCAGCAGTTACCTTGGGACATCAGAGACCCAGTACTTC
CDR3: CASSYLGTSETQYF
size: .
D: .
J: TRBJ2-5
V: TRBV6-5

DNA: TGTGCCAGCAGTTTAGGTCGGGGGTGGCAACACAGCAATCAGCCCCAGCATTTT
CDR3: CASSLGRGWQHSNQPQHF
size: few
D: .
J: TRBJ1-5
V: TRBV28

DNA: TGTGCCTGCAAATCGGGACTAGATTTCAATGAGCAGTTCTTC
CDR3: CACKSGLDFNEQFF
size: few
D: TRBD2
J: TRBJ2-1
V: TRBV7-2

DNA: TGTGCCAGCAGCTTGGATAGGGTCTCAAACAATGAGCAGTTCTTC
CDR3: CASSLDRVSNNEQFF
size: few
D: .
J: TRBJ2-1
V: TRBV5-5

DNA: TGTGCCAGCAGCTTAGGGGGTTCGGGGTCGGGTTCACCCCTCCACTTT
CDR3: CASSLGGSGSGSPLHF
size: many
D: .
J: TRBJ1-6
V: TRBV7-2

DNA: TGTGCCAGCAGCTCGACAGGCTCCTACGAGCAGTACTTC
CDR3: CASSSTGSYEQYF
size: many
D: .
J: TRBJ2-7
V: TRBV7-9

DNA: TGTGCCAGCAGCCCCGGGGGGGTGTCCTACGAGCAGTACTTC
CDR3: CASSPGGVSYEQYF
size: .
D: TRBD2
J: TRBJ2-7
V: TRBV7-9

DNA: TGTGCCAGCAGCTTACAGGGGGCGTTAAGGGAGACCCAGTACTTC
CDR3: CASSLQGALRETQYF
size: .
D: TRBD1
J: TRBJ2-5
V: TRBV7-2

DNA: TGTGCCAGCAGTTGGGGGCAGTCGGCGGGCACAGATACGCAGTATTTT
CDR3: CASSWGQSAGTDTQYF
size: few
D: .
J: TRBJ2-3
V: TRBV28

DNA: TGTGCCTCCGGCGGGGGACTTGGCTACACCTTC
CDR3: CASGGGLGYTF
size: .
D: .
J: TRBJ1-2
V: TRBV7-9

DNA: TGCGCCAGCAGTCGCACCGGAGCGAACACCGGGGAGCTGTTTTTT
CDR3: CASSRTGANTGELFF
size: few
D: .
J: TRBJ2-2
V: TRBV4-1

DNA: TGCAGCGTGGTTTCACGAGGGACTGTTCGGGAGACCCAGTACTTC
CDR3: CSVVSRGTVRETQYF
size: .
D: .
J: TRBJ2-5
V: TRBV29-1

DNA: TGTGCCAGCAGTTACGGCAGGAGCAATGAGCAGTTCTTC
CDR3: CASSYGRSNEQFF
size: few
D: .
J: TRBJ2-1
V: TRBV6-5

DNA: TGTGCCAGCAGCTTAGGGCGGCCTAACAGCCCGAATCAGCCCCAGCATTTT
CDR3: CASSLGRPNSPNQPQHF
size: many
D: .
J: TRBJ1-5
V: TRBV7-2

DNA: TGTGCCAGCAGCCAAGTTAGGATAGAACGGTTCTTC
CDR3: CASSQVRIERFF
size: .
D: .
J: TRBJ2-1
V: TRBV14